This T cell receptor (beta chain) was recovered during a study of shared clonotypes between healthy human individuals. Study results and caveats: It was the few donors that limited the genetic and exposure-history diversity represented.

The test was conducted at deep level. Sequencing on ten immunoSEQ deep assay plates was performed for unsorted PBMC DNA. The table came from immunoSEQ multiplex PCR; TCRdb's copy has only in-frame clones and leaves some out. The data show approximately 500,000 clones, over 75% seen once. The CDR3 sequence is 13 residues long. Germline loops: CDR1 WNHNN, CDR2 SYGVQD (reference sequence). V dropped 4 bases and J dropped 2 bases, with 8 bases sitting between them. In this sample, this clone turned up many times. Its antigen is currently unknown. The sample comprised PBMCs. This chain joins TRBV10-1 and TRBJ1-2; unclear D gene. The TCR was taken from a woman aged 40 to 50 in good health. Some clones in this sample may be carry-over from other donors' samples. The CDR3 DNA sequence: TGCGCCAGCAGTGGCGAGAGAAACTATGGCTACACCTTC. Its protein is CASSGERNYGYTF.